The T cell receptor beta chain under discussion was sequenced for a study of shared clonotypes between healthy human individuals. Study-level points and caveats: Naive subsets usually exceeded memory subsets in estimated richness. Generation of non-shared clonotypes was less probable than generation of clonotypes shared by all four donors.

The assay was immunoSEQ multiplex PCR, and TCRdb's table has in-frame clones only and misses some. Of about 960,000 clones in the sample, over 75% were seen once. Of note for this clone: Its antigen remains unknown.

Sequencing was done on a sample of memory CD4+ T cells sorted from blood. Sample subset: CD45RA-negative fraction. This receptor was obtained from a man in his late teens or twenties in good health.

CDR3 DNA sequence: TGTGCCAGCAGTTTATCAAACAGTCCTAACTATGGCTACACCTTC. Protein product: CASSLSNSPNYGYTF. The chain has TRBV27 and TRBJ1-2; D is unclear. The germline V gene has CDR1 MNHEY and CDR2 SMNVEV (reference sequence). This CDR3 comprises 15 residues. V lost 0 bases and J 0 bases, leaving 8 bases between the germline ends.